What follows describes a single T cell receptor (beta chain). Its binding antigen is unknown. Base qualities are not recorded, but no much larger clone differs from it by a single base. These data are taken from a study of CD8 T cells in ankylosing spondylitis (dated by TCRdb to about 2017). In the study overall: T cell receptor beta repertoires were profiled in healthy donors and ankylosing spondylitis patients so that disease-linked TCR variants could be found. The whole study cohort included over 85 healthy donors and around 24 ankylosing spondylitis patients. Peripheral blood samples were taken, and synovial fluid was additionally collected from ankylosing spondylitis patients. The paper's findings and limits, for the study overall: A CD8+ phenotype was shown by the disease-linked clones, which were found at relatively low frequencies in peripheral blood. Significant enrichment of the disease-linked clones was reported in matched synovial fluid samples from ankylosing spondylitis patients. Blood from ankylosing spondylitis patients appeared to be characterized by a TCR beta motif composed of 7 to 9 highly homologous amino acid variants. Some of the motif variants had been reported before in the synovial fluid and blood of reactive arthritis patients, a finding that suggests common disease-initiation mechanisms.

Sequenced on an Illumina HiSeq 2500. TCR beta libraries were prepared by quantitative 5'-RACE with molecular barcodes. The authors processed their data as follows. A new computational method, built on a probabilistic model of VDJ rearrangement, was used to identify disease-linked TCR variants. TCRdb applied fastp at Q25 and MiXCR to the public reads, then kept only in-frame beta chains. For every CDR3 protein sequence, its rows merge into one entry that carries the most common genes and DNA. TCRdb, not the original authors, processed these V and J calls. Present in this sample are approximately 400,000 distinct CDR3 sequences, approximately 17% of which were seen just once. Approximately 0.97% of the sample is in the top ten clones. This TCR derives from a male donor with ankylosing spondylitis. Sequences were obtained from blood, either unsorted or a sorted T cell fraction (not recorded which).

The CDR3 in this case is CASSESDRREAFF. The sequenced DNA: TGTGCCAGCAGTGAATCCGACAGGCGTGAAGCTTTCTTT. Here the chain combines TRBV25-1 and TRBJ1-1, with a tentative D gene TRBD1 over 6 matching bases. Trimming costs V 1 base and J 7 bases, and their ends lie 10 bases apart. The CDR3 has 13 amino acids, counting the end cysteine and phenylalanine. Only CDR3 DNA remains: 39 bases, in frame from the first base. Taken from the germline V gene, the CDR1 and CDR2 loops are MGHDK and SYGVNS.